These 18 T cell receptor beta chains originate from one sample sequenced in a study of OX40 agonist ivuxolimab in advanced cancers. Method: immunoSEQ multiplex PCR; TCRdb's copy keeps in-frame clones and lacks some. The table records 39,000 or so clones, about 90% of them present only once. The sequenced sample was CD4+ or CD8+ T cells sorted from blood, obtained in a trial of the OX40 agonist ivuxolimab. The receptors were sampled from an adult with an advanced solid tumor such as melanoma, head and neck, liver or kidney cancer.

The V gene is TRBV11-3, the J gene TRBJ1-1, with D hard to call. V dropped 1 base and J dropped 7 bases, with 10 bases sitting between them. CDR3 length: 13 amino acids. Per the germline V gene, CDR1 is SGHNT and CDR2 is YENEEA. CDR3 amino acids: CASSLGVYFEAFF. The CDR3 region has the DNA TGTGCCAGCAGCTTAGGGGTGTATTTTGAAGCTTTCTTT. Complete variable domain (other parts from reference TRBV11-3 and TRBJ1-1): EAGVVQSPRYKIIEKKQPVAFWCNPISGHNTLYWYLQNLGQGPELLIRYENEEAVDDSQLPKDRFSAERLKGVDSTLKIQPAELGDSAVYLCASSLGVYFEAFFGQGTRLTVV.

In its sample, this clone was seen once. The chain employs TRBV11-2 and TRBJ2-3; TRBD1 agrees at 9 bases. With V trimmed by 5 bases and J by 6 bases, 6 bases remained unmatched. Germline V gives CDR1 SGHAT, CDR2 FQNNGV. This CDR3 is built from 14 residues. The CDR3 here is CASSPGQGRDTQYF. CDR3 in DNA: TGTGCCAGCAGCCCGGGACAGGGAAGGGATACGCAGTATTTT.

The V call is TRBV6-5, the J call TRBJ1-5, with D unresolved. This CDR3 is built from 14 residues. Germline assignment: CDR1 MNHEY and CDR2 SVGAGI. V was shortened by 2 bases and J by 3 bases, with 8 bases between the two germline ends. Written as DNA, the CDR3 is TGTGCCAGCAGTTACGCGGGTATCAATCAGCCCCAGCATTTT. This gives the protein CASSYAGINQPQHF.

The V call is TRBV5-6, the J call TRBJ2-7, with unresolved D. The length of the CDR3 is 14 residues. Trimming took 2 bases from V and 0 from J, leaving 9 bases between them. Per the germline V gene, CDR1 is SGHDT and CDR2 is YYEEEE. The CDR3 loop reads CASSLGSSSYEQYF. The CDR3 nucleotides are TGTGCCAGCAGCTTAGGCTCAAGCTCCTACGAGCAGTACTTC.

The chain carries TRBV6-1 and TRBJ1-5, with a tentative D call TRBD1 (5 bases). This CDR3 is 14 amino acids long. V lost 8 bases and J 5 bases, leaving 16 bases between the germline ends. Germline CDR1 MNHNS, CDR2 SASEGT. The CDR3 here is CASVGGGRYQPQHF. The CDR3 DNA follows: TGTGCCAGCGTGGGGGGGGGTCGCTATCAGCCCCAGCATTTT.

This chain connects TRBV30 to TRBJ1-1; D uncertain. This CDR3 is built from 13 residues. CDR1 is GTSNPN, CDR2 SVGIG, per germline (reference sequence). V shed 2 bases and J shed 10 bases, with 17 bases lying between them. CDR3 sequence reads: CAWSFVQSEGAFF. CDR3 DNA sequence: TGTGCCTGGAGTTTTGTCCAGTCCGAGGGAGCTTTCTTT.

The rearrangement links TRBV11-3 to TRBJ2-2; TRBD1 aligns across 10 bases. The CDR3 contains 15 residues. The V gene's germline CDR1 is SGHNT and CDR2 YENEEA. V shed 0 bases, J shed 6 bases, and the junction held 1 base outside the gene matches. The CDR3 is CASSLDGQGAGELFF. The CDR3 DNA follows: TGTGCCAGCAGCTTAGACGGACAGGGGGCCGGGGAGCTGTTTTTT. The full variable domain, with the rest looked up from reference TRBV11-3 and TRBJ2-2, is EAGVVQSPRYKIIEKKQPVAFWCNPISGHNTLYWYLQNLGQGPELLIRYENEEAVDDSQLPKDRFSAERLKGVDSTLKIQPAELGDSAVYLCASSLDGQGAGELFFGEGSRLTVL.

The rearrangement uses TRBV5-1 and TRBJ1-2; TRBD1 aligns across 11 bases. CDR3 length: 14 amino acids. The germline CDR1 and CDR2 sequences are SGHRS and YFSETQ. Trimming at V came to 2 bases and at J to 8 bases, leaving 5 bases not matched to a gene. CDR3 protein: CASSFGQGAGGYTF. In DNA, the CDR3 is TGCGCCAGCAGCTTTGGACAGGGGGCGGGCGGCTACACCTTC.

The chain recombines TRBV12-5 with TRBJ2-1, with D unclear. The CDR3 has 15 residues. Germline V gives CDR1 LGHNT, CDR2 FRNRAP. V was pared by 2 bases and J by 4 bases, with 12 bases between. CDR3 sequence reads: CASGLNVPAYNEQFF. The CDR3 nucleotides are TGTGCTAGTGGTTTGAACGTCCCGGCTTACAATGAGCAGTTCTTC.

The chain combines TRBV6-1 with TRBJ1-1; D remains ambiguous. This CDR3 is built from 13 residues. Trimming took 1 base from V and 4 from J, leaving 7 bases between them. Germline CDR1 reads MNHNS; CDR2 reads SASEGT. The CDR3 region is CASSEVRSTEAFF. CDR3 coding DNA: TGTGCCAGCAGTGAAGTAAGGAGCACTGAAGCTTTCTTT.

The chain uses TRBV5-1 and TRBJ2-3, with D hard to call. V gave up 0 bases and J gave up 2 bases, with 7 bases separating them. Germline V gene lookup returns CDR1 SGHRS and CDR2 YFSETQ. The CDR3 has 14 residues. CDR3 region: CASSLASVTDTQYF. CDR3 DNA sequence: TGCGCCAGCAGCTTGGCGTCAGTCACAGATACGCAGTATTTT.

The chain employs TRBV7-2 and TRBJ2-7; D is perhaps TRBD2 (5 bases). Germline values: CDR1 SGHTA, CDR2 FQGNSA. The CDR3 is 14 amino acids. The V end was cut by 1 base, the J end by 4 bases, with 11 bases between. The CDR3 region is CASSLVNGEYEQYF. The CDR3 DNA is TGTGCCAGCAGCTTAGTCAACGGGGAATACGAGCAGTACTTC.

V gene TRBV7-2 combines with J gene TRBJ2-3; D may be TRBD2 (7 bases). This CDR3 has 13 residues. Germline values: CDR1 SGHTA, CDR2 FQGNSA. Trimming removed 4 bases at V and 6 bases at J, with 11 bases between. The CDR3 DNA reads as TGTGCCAGCAGCTCGGCGGGGGCGGATACGCAGTATTTT. It yields the protein CASSSAGADTQYF.

This clone was seen once. The junction and the germline gene differ at one end; a read error may be behind it. The sample carries other DNA sequences with the same CDR3. The gene calls are TRBV27 and TRBJ1-1; TRBD1 might be the D (5 bases). CDR1 is MNHEY and CDR2 is SMNVEV in the germline V gene (reference sequence). The length of the CDR3 is 14 residues. The CDR3 coding sequence is TGTGCCAGCAGCAGGACATTCGTTTCAACTGAAGCTTTCTTC. Translating gives CASSRTFVSTEAFF.

For the CDR3, the DNA is TGTGCCAGCAGCCCTGGACTAGCGGCTGACACAGATACGCAGTATTTT. Residues: CASSPGLAADTDTQYF. V and J are TRBV7-3 and TRBJ2-3, with TRBD2 matching over 10 bases. The CDR3 contains 16 residues. J gave up 2 bases and V 5 bases, and 7 bases lay outside the gene matches. CDR1 and CDR2 from the germline V gene are SGHTA and FQGTGA.

The J gene is TRBJ1-1, the V gene TRBV6-1; D is ambiguous. Germline V lookup: CDR1 MNHNS, CDR2 SASEGT. V was pared by 3 bases and J by 4 bases, with 6 bases between. The CDR3 is 12 residues long. The CDR3 is CASSDRVTEAFF. Written as DNA, the CDR3 is TGTGCCAGCAGTGACCGGGTCACTGAAGCTTTCTTT.

A few counts support this clone. This rearrangement joins TRBV7-9 to TRBJ2-7; 7 bases align to TRBD1. Germline values: CDR1 SEHNR, CDR2 FQNEAQ (reference sequence). V shed 2 bases and J 5 bases; nucleotides not matched to a gene: 15. The CDR3 sequence is 17 residues long. The chain's CDR3 is CASSLSWFEQGLDEQYF. The CDR3 region has the DNA TGTGCCAGCAGCTTAAGTTGGTTTGAACAGGGGTTGGACGAGCAGTACTTC.

This chain connects TRBV5-6 to TRBJ1-2; tentative D call: TRBD1 (5 bases). This CDR3 region has 12 residues. From germline, CDR1 is SGHDT and CDR2 YYEEEE. V lost 4 bases and J lost 2, with 6 bases in between. CDR3 DNA: TGTGCCAGCAGCCAGGGCAACTATGGCTACACCTTC. It translates to CASSQGNYGYTF. Full variable domain (missing parts from reference TRBV5-6 and TRBJ1-2): DAGVTQSPTHLIKTRGQQVTLRCSPKSGHDTVSWYQQALGQGPQFIFQYYEEEERQRGNFPDRFSGHQFPNYSSELNVNALLLGDSALYLCASSQGNYGYTFGSGTRLTVV.